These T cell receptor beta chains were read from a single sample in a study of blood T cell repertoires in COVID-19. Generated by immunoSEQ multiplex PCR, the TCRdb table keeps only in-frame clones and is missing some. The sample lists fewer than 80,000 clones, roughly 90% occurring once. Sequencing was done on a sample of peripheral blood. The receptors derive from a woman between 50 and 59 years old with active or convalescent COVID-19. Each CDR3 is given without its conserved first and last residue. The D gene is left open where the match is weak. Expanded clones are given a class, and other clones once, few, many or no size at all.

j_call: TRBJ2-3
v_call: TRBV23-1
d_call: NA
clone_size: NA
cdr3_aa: ASSNKAVSTDTQY

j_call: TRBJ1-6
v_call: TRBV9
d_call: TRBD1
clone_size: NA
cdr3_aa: ASSEGQNNSPLH

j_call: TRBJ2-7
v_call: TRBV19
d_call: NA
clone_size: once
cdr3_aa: ASSITLASSYEQY

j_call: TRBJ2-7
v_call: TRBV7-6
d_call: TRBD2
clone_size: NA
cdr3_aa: ASSRGLAGVISEQY

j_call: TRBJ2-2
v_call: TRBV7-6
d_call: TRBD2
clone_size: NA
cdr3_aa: ASSLIPWTSGSSGELF

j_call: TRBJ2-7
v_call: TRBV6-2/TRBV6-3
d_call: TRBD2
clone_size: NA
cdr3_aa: ASSTGTTYYEQY

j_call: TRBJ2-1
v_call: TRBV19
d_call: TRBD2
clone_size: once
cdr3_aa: ASSDSRRGANEQF

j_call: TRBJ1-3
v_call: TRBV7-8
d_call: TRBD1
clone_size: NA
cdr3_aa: ASTMVGTGISGNTIY

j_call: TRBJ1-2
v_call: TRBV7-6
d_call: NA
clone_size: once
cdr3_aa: ASSLTGFPNYGYT

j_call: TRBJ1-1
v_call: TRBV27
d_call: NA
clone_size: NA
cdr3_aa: ASSLWRGDPFGRTEAF

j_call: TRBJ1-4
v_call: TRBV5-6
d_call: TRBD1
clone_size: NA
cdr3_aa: ASSFGQGEEKLF

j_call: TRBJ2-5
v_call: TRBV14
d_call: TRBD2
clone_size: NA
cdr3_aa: ASSQDGYSGSVLVETQY

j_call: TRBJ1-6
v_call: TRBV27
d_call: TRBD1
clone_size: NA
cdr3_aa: ASRGDRSDNSPLH

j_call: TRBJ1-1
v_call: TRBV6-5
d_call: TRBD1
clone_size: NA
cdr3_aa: ASRNRGGPEAF

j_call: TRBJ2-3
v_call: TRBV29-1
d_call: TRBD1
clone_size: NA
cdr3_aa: SVARGTGVLDTQY

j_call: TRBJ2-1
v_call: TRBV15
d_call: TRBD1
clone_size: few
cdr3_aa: ATSTRQGVGAEQF

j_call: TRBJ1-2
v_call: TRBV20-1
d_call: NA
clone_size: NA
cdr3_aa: SASQGEFSYGYT

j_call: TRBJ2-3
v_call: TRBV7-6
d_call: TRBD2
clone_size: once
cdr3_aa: ASSSHLAGTSTDTQY

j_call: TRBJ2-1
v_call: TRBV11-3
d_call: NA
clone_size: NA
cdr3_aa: ASSLGFGRDEQF

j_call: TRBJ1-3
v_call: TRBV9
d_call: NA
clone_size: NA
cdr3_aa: ASSGISGNTIY

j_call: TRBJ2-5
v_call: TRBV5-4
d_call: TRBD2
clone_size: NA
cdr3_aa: ASRTGTRTETQY

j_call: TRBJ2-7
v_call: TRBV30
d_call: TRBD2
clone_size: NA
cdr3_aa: AWALGLAGAYEQY

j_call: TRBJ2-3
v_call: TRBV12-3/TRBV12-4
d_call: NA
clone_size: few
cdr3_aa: ASRIRVWDTQY

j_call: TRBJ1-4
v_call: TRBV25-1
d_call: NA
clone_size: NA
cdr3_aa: ASSDPGHTTNEKLF

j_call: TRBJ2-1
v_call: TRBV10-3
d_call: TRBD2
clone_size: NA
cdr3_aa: AIRSPTSGRAAGEQF

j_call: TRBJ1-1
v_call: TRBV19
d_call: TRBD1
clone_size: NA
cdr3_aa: ASSIVPYRQGQNTEAF

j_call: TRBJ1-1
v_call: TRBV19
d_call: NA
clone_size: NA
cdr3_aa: ASSIQGGTEAF

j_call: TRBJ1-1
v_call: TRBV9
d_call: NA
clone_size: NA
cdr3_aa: ASTTPPNTEAF

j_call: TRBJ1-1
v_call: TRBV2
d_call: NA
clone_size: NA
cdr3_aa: ASSVGGFHTEAF

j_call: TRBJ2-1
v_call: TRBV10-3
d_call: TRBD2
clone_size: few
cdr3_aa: ATKRSGSGSYNEQF

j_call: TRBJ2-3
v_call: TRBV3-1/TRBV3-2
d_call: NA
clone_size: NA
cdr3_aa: ASRVGDTQY

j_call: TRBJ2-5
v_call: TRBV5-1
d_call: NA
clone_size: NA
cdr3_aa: ASSLDPLNSEQETQY

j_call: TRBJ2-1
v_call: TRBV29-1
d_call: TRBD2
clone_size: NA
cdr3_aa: SVTSGYNEQF

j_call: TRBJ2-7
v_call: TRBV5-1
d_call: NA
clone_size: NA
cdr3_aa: ASSLVLYSEQY

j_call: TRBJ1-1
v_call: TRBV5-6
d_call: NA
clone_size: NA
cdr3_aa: ASSFEGFEAF

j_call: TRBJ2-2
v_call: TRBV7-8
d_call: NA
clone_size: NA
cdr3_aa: ASSLFQYTGELF

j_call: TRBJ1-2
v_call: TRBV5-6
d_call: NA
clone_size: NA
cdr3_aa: ASSWQARGYT

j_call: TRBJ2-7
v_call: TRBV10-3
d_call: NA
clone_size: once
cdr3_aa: AISGGGPYEQY

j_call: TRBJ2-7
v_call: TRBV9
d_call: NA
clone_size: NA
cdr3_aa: ASSAAGSSYEQY

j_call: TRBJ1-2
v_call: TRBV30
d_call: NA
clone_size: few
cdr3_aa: AWSDQAYGYT

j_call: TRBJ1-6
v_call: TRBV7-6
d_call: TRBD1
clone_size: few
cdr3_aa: ASSLASGQNSPLH

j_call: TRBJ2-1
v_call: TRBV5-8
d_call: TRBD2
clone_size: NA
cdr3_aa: ASTLGTTYYNEQF

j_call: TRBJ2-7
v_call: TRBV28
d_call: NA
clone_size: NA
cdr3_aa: ASSSLQDYEQY

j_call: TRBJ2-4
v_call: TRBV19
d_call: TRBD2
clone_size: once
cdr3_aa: ASMKGGKREDNIQY

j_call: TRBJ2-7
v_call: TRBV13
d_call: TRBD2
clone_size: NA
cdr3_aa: ASSLAARRREKNEQY

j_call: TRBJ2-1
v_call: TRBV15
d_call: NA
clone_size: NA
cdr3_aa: ATSRDITTHNEQF

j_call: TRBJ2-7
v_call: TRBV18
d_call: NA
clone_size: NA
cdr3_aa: ASSGGSYEQY

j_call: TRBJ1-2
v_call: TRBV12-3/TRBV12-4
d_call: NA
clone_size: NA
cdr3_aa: ASRNYREYGYT

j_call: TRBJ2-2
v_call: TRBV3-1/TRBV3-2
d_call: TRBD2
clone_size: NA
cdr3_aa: ASSQDWVGLAGVGNTGELF